This T cell receptor (beta chain) derives from a study of T cells in Graves' hyperthyroidism and ophthalmopathy. Authors of the study amplified TCR beta CDR3 regions from RNA transcripts. HTBI primers drove first-round RT-PCR of the TCR CDR3. TCRdb re-derived calls from the multiplex PCR reads in MiXCR, one entry per CDR3 protein. This table holds 490,000 or so distinct CDR3 sequences, 20% to 25% found once. Looked up from germline, CDR1 is GTSNPN and CDR2 is SVGIG (reference sequence). The CDR3 loop spans 12 amino acids. V lost 0 bases and J 5 bases, leaving 8 bases between the germline ends. The specimen was blood. This clonotype was sampled from a woman aged 70-85 years with Graves' ophthalmopathy. The rearrangement joins TRBV30 to TRBJ2-7; no firm D call. The DNA for the CDR3 is TGTGCCTGGAGTGTAAGCAATGACGAGCAGTACTTC. This encodes CAWSVSNDEQYF.